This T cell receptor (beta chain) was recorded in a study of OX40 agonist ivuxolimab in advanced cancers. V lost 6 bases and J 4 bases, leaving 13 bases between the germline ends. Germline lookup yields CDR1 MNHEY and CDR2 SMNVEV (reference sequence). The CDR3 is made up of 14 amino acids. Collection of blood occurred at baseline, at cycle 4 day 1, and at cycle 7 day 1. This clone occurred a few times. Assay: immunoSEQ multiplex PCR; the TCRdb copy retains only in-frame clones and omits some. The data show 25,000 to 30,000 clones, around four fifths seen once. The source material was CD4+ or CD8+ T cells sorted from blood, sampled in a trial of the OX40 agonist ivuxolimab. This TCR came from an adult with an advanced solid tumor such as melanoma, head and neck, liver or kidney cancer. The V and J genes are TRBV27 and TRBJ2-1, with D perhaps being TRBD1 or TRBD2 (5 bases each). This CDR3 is CASSKDTGYNEQFF. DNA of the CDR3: TGTGCCAGCAGCAAGGACACGGGGTACAATGAGCAGTTCTTC.